The 28 T cell receptor beta chains reported below all come from one sample, sequenced in a study of T cell repertoires in cytomegalovirus infection. TCRdb reprocessed the reads with MiXCR, giving one entry per CDR3 protein. The data show 680,000 or so distinct CDR3 sequences, about 30% seen once. Antigens for these TCRs are unknown. Specimen: cultured PBMCs, collected from culture after CMV antigen stimulation. The origin of the receptors is a human donor in good health (CMV status not recorded). Some clones in this sample may be carry-over from other donors' samples.

V usage is TRBV7-8 and J usage is TRBJ2-7; 7 nucleotides align to TRBD2. V was clipped by 2 bases and J by 1 base; unmatched bases: 17. CDR3 length: 19 amino acids. Germline assignment: CDR1 SGHVS and CDR2 FQNEAQ. The DNA of the CDR3 is TGTGCCAGCAGCTTAAGTGTGGCCCAGCGGGAAGTGATATCCTACGAGCAGTACTTC. This codes for CASSLSVAQREVISYEQYF.

This clonotype was observed a handful of times. The rearrangement joins TRBV4-1 to TRBJ1-2; no clear D gene. Germline assignment: CDR1 MGHRA and CDR2 YSYEKL. The CDR3 is 14 amino acids. The V gene lost 2 bases and the J gene lost 2 bases, with 9 bases spanning the gap. The CDR3 sequence: CASSQLWGNYGYTF. The CDR3 nucleotides are TGCGCCAGCAGCCAATTGTGGGGAAACTATGGCTACACCTTC.

This clonotype was seen at least ten times. This chain uses TRBV7-8 with TRBJ1-1, with D possibly matching TRBD1 (6 bases). The V gene lost 5 bases and the J gene lost 3 bases, with 22 bases spanning the gap. CDR1 SGHVS and CDR2 FQNEAQ come from the germline V gene. This CDR3 has 17 residues. The CDR3 DNA reads TGTGCCAGCAGCCCCCTGGGGGCCGGACTCGCGGACACTGAAGCTTTCTTT. It encodes CASSPLGAGLADTEAFF.

The V call is TRBV7-6, the J call TRBJ2-5; D may be TRBD1 or TRBD2 (5 bases each). Trimming took 6 bases from V and 3 from J, leaving 17 bases between them. The CDR3 is made up of 15 amino acids. CDR1 SGHVS and CDR2 FNYEAQ come from the germline V gene. CDR3 sequence (DNA): TGTGCCAGCAGAGGGTTAGCGAGGGGTGAAGAGACCCAGTACTTC. It encodes CASRGLARGEETQYF.

Ten or more counts support this clonotype. The rearrangement uses TRBV7-2 and TRBJ1-5, with D possibly matching TRBD1 (6 bases). This CDR3 spans 14 amino acids. Trimming removed 5 bases at V and 4 bases at J, with 12 bases between. Germline V gene sequence: CDR1 SGHTA, CDR2 FQGNSA. Here the CDR3 DNA reads TGTGCCAGCAGCCCCACCAGGGGTAATCAGCCCCAGCATTTT. This sequence encodes CASSPTRGNQPQHF.

This clonotype was observed a handful of times. The chain combines TRBV7-9 with TRBJ1-4, with D unclear. Germline lookup yields CDR1 SEHNR and CDR2 FQNEAQ (reference sequence). The CDR3 length is 11 residues. Trimming shortened V by 1 base and J by 10 bases, and 4 bases separated the two germline ends. The CDR3 here is CASSLGVKLFF. The CDR3 DNA sequence: TGTGCCAGCAGCTTAGGAGTAAAACTGTTTTTT.

This chain joins TRBV7-2 and TRBJ2-2, with 14 bases identical to TRBD2. The CDR3 is 18 residues long. The ends lost 4 bases at V and 3 bases at J; junction bases unmatched: 7. Germline CDR1 SGHTA, CDR2 FQGNSA. The CDR3 DNA follows: TGTGCCAGCAGCTACGGGACTAGCGGGGGCGGTGACACCGGGGAGCTGTTTTTT. The encoded protein is CASSYGTSGGGDTGELFF.

This clonotype has just a few counts. The rearrangement uses TRBV15 and TRBJ2-3; TRBD2 might be the D (5 bases). The V end was cut by 0 bases, the J end by 5 bases, with 18 bases between. The germline V gene has CDR1 LNHNV and CDR2 YYDKDF (reference sequence). The CDR3 loop spans 17 amino acids. The CDR3 protein is CATSREGPLAVEDTQYF. DNA of the CDR3: TGTGCCACCAGCAGAGAAGGCCCCCTAGCCGTCGAAGATACGCAGTATTTT.

The J gene is TRBJ2-3, the V gene TRBV6-5; D call uncertain. Germline V CDR1 and CDR2: MNHEY, SVGAGI. The V and J ends lost 2 bases and 0 bases respectively, with 12 bases between them. The CDR3 contains 16 residues. The CDR3 DNA is TGTGCCAGCAGTTACGGTGCAGGTCCGAGCACAGATACGCAGTATTTT. Translation: CASSYGAGPSTDTQYF.

This chain connects TRBV7-9 to TRBJ2-1, with a possible D match to TRBD2 (6 bases). Germline V gene sequence: CDR1 SEHNR, CDR2 FQNEAQ (reference sequence). CDR3 length equals 11 residues. Trimming removed 11 bases at V and 8 bases at J, with 13 bases between. CDR3 protein: CAGEALYEQFF. Here the CDR3 DNA reads TGTGCCGGGGAGGCGTTATATGAGCAGTTCTTC. The whole variable domain, filled in from reference TRBV7-9 and TRBJ2-1, reads DTGVSQNPRHKITKRGQNVTFRCDPISEHNRLYWYRQTLGQGPEFLTYFQNEAQLEKSRLLSDRFSAERPKGSFSTLEIQRTEQGDSAMYLCAGEALYEQFFGPGTRLTVL.

Only a few counts were recorded for this clonotype. The chain employs TRBV7-2 and TRBJ1-5, with D uncertain. The germline V and J ends were trimmed by 2 bases and 9 bases, with 5 bases remaining between them. The CDR3 runs 11 residues. CDR1 and CDR2 (germline): SGHTA, FQGNSA. DNA of the CDR3: TGTGCCAGCAGCTTAAACGGGCCCCAGCATTTT. Encoded protein: CASSLNGPQHF.

This chain uses TRBV4-1 with TRBJ1-1; 7 nucleotides align to TRBD1. CDR1 is MGHRA and CDR2 is YSYEKL in the germline V gene. This CDR3 is 15 amino acids long. Unmatched junction bases numbered 9, after V lost 3 bases and J lost 5 bases. The CDR3: CASSHNDREGTEAFF. The CDR3 DNA follows: TGCGCCAGCAGCCACAACGACAGGGAGGGGACTGAAGCTTTCTTT.

This chain connects TRBV12-5 to TRBJ1-1; D is uncertain. CDR3 length equals 12 residues. V lost 1 base, J lost 7 bases, and 7 bases lay in between. In germline, CDR1 is LGHNT, CDR2 FRNRAP. CDR3: CASGLESFEAFF. In DNA, the CDR3 is TGTGCTAGTGGTTTGGAGTCCTTTGAAGCTTTCTTT.

This clonotype was seen at least ten times. V and J are TRBV7-2 and TRBJ1-2; 7 bases are a match to TRBD1. Germline values: CDR1 SGHTA, CDR2 FQGNSA. V lost 6 bases and J lost 8; bases outside the gene matches: 9. The CDR3 length is 13 residues. The CDR3 here is CASSHRGREGYTF. The CDR3 bases are TGTGCCAGCAGTCACAGGGGCCGCGAGGGCTACACCTTC.

The chain is built from TRBV2 and TRBJ1-2, with D hard to call. Germline V gene lookup returns CDR1 SNHLY and CDR2 FYNNEI. Trimming removed 7 bases from V and 7 bases from J, with 16 bases in between. The CDR3 spans 13 residues. CDR3 coding DNA: TGTGCCAGCAATAGGGCTGAACTAACTGGCTACACCTTC. Translation: CASNRAELTGYTF.

This rearrangement joins TRBV2 to TRBJ1-6; no clear D gene. The CDR3 extends over 15 amino acids. The germline V and J ends were trimmed by 7 bases and 0 bases, with 10 bases remaining between them. CDR1 SNHLY and CDR2 FYNNEI come from the germline V gene. The DNA for the CDR3 is TGTGCCAGCAAACCGTTAGGCTCCTATAATTCACCCCTCCACTTT. It codes for CASKPLGSYNSPLHF.

CDR3 DNA sequence: TGCGCCAGCAGCCCAGGACTAGCGGGAGGGCCGGGCAAAAACATTCAGTACTTC. Amino acids: CASSPGLAGGPGKNIQYF. The chain links TRBV4-1 to TRBJ2-4, with 15 bases matching TRBD2. J lost 3 bases, V lost 4 bases, and 7 bases had no gene match. Germline loops: CDR1 MGHRA, CDR2 YSYEKL. CDR3 size: 18 residues.

The CDR3 DNA follows: TGCGCCAGCAGCCAACCGGTAGGAGACGGTCCCTATGGCTACACCTTC. Translating it yields CASSQPVGDGPYGYTF. This chain joins TRBV4-1 and TRBJ1-2; D is uncertain. V lost 2 bases and J 4 bases, leaving 17 bases between the germline ends. The germline V gene encodes CDR1 MGHRA and CDR2 YSYEKL. This CDR3 has 16 amino acids.

The V and J genes are TRBV12-3 or TRBV12-4 and TRBJ1-5; D unclear. The V gene lost 3 bases and the J gene lost 4 bases, with 13 bases spanning the gap. The CDR3 is 15 amino acids. CDR3 bases: TGTGCCAGCAGTTTCAGTGGTGGACTTAATCAGCCCCAGCATTTT. This translates into CASSFSGGLNQPQHF.

This clonotype came up a few times. This chain uses TRBV7-9 with TRBJ2-1; 8 bases fit TRBD2. The germline gives CDR1 SEHNR, CDR2 FQNEAQ (reference sequence). The J segment lost 4 bases and the V segment lost 3 bases, leaving 8 bases of the junction unmatched. CDR3 length equals 16 residues. CDR3 residues: CASSFSGLGGYNEQFF. CDR3 nucleotide sequence: TGTGCCAGCAGCTTCTCGGGACTAGGAGGTTACAATGAGCAGTTCTTC.

This clonotype came up a few times. The chain links TRBV12-3 or TRBV12-4 to TRBJ2-7; D possibly matches TRBD1 or TRBD2 (5 bases each). Trimming took off 2 bases at V and 6 bases at J, with 14 bases between the two ends. CDR3 length: 14 residues. DNA for the CDR3: TGTGCCAGCAGTTTATGGGGCGCTGGAGGCGAGCAGTACTTC. Encoded protein: CASSLWGAGGEQYF.

This clonotype has more than one count but fewer than ten. The V gene is TRBV5-4, the J gene TRBJ2-7, with a weak D call TRBD2 (5 bases). The ends were cut back, 4 bases at V and 2 bases at J, with 16 bases in the middle. In germline, CDR1 is SGHNT, CDR2 YYREEE (reference sequence). The CDR3 runs 15 residues. The CDR3 bases are TGTGCCAGCAGCCCTGGGTGGAGGAGTACCTACGAGCAGTACTTC. Protein product: CASSPGWRSTYEQYF.

The gene calls are TRBV6-6 and TRBJ2-1; TRBD2 might be the D (6 bases). This CDR3 is 16 amino acids long. V was clipped by 2 bases and J by 7 bases, with 18 bases between them. Germline V gene lookup returns CDR1 MNHNY and CDR2 SVGAGI (reference sequence). This CDR3 reads CASSYPSGQGANEQFF. The CDR3 region has the DNA TGTGCCAGCAGTTACCCAAGCGGGCAGGGAGCAAATGAGCAGTTCTTC.

This clonotype was seen a handful of times. The chain carries TRBV5-5 and TRBJ2-7; unclear D gene. CDR3 size: 13 residues. Trimming removed 0 bases from V and 2 bases from J, with 6 bases in between. In germline, CDR1 is SGHKS, CDR2 YYEKEE (reference sequence). DNA of the CDR3: TGTGCCAGCAGCTTGGCCGCCACCTACGAGCAGTACTTC. Translating it yields CASSLAATYEQYF.

This clonotype was counted many times. This chain uses TRBV7-2 with TRBJ1-5; D unresolved. The CDR3 extends over 13 amino acids. Per the germline V gene, CDR1 is SGHTA and CDR2 is FQGNSA. Trimming shortened V by 2 bases and J by 3 bases, and 5 bases separated the two germline ends. The CDR3 nucleotides read TGTGCCAGCAGCTTACAGAACAATCAGCCCCAGCATTTT. It translates to CASSLQNNQPQHF.

This chain connects TRBV12-3 or TRBV12-4 to TRBJ2-1; 15 bases match TRBD2. The CDR3 is 21 amino acids. V shed 5 bases, J shed 0 bases, and the junction held 14 bases outside the gene matches. The CDR3 bases are TGTGCCAGCAGTGCCATCTCCGGGACTAGCGGGAGGCGGAGCTCCTACAATGAGCAGTTCTTC. This translates into CASSAISGTSGRRSSYNEQFF.

Ten or more counts support this clonotype. At one of its ends the junction is not consistent with the germline gene, which may arise from a read error. This chain joins TRBV5-1 and TRBJ2-3; no definite D call. The CDR3 has 12 amino acids. The germline V gene encodes CDR1 SGHRS and CDR2 YFSETQ. The CDR3 loop reads CASSLASDTQYF. CDR3 bases: TGTGCCAGCAGCTTAGCCTCAGATACGCAGTATTTT.

This sequence joins TRBV27 and TRBJ1-6; 8 nucleotides line up with TRBD1. There are 14 residues in the CDR3. V lost 7 bases, J lost 6 bases, and 5 bases stayed unmatched. The germline gives CDR1 MNHEY, CDR2 SMNVEV (reference sequence). DNA for the CDR3: TGTGCCAGCACCCCGACAGGGGTTAATTCACCCCTCCACTTT. This codes for CASTPTGVNSPLHF.